The T cell receptor (beta chain) under discussion was sequenced for a study of CD8 T cells in Susac syndrome. The CDR3 extends over 14 amino acids. Germline trimming cut 0 bases from V and 7 bases from J; bases unmatched to any gene: 3. CDR1 and CDR2 (germline): SGHNT, YYREEE (reference sequence). Random hexamers primed reverse transcription of 0.5 to 1 ug RNA. Across 54 Vbeta and 13 Jbeta, TCR beta CDR3 was amplified with immunoSEQ multiplex PCR. TCRdb recomputed calls from the immunoSEQ multiplex PCR reads with MiXCR, one row per CDR3 protein. The table lists about 200,000 distinct CDR3 sequences, 85% to 95% of them singletons. CD8+ and CD4+ blood T cells underwent TCR beta sequencing.

The chain recombines TRBV5-4 with TRBJ2-5; 10 bases agree with TRBD1. The sample comprised CD4+ T cells from PBMCs. The sequence was collected from a human donor in good health. In nucleotides, the CDR3 is TGTGCCAGCAGCTTGGCCGGACAGGGGGGGACCCAGTACTTC. This gives the protein CASSLAGQGGTQYF. Full variable domain (rest looked up from reference TRBV5-4 and TRBJ2-5): ETGVTQSPTHLIKTRGQQVTLRCSSQSGHNTVSWYQQALGQGPQFIFQYYREEENGRGNFPPRFSGLQFPNYSSELNVNALELDDSALYLCASSLAGQGGTQYFGPGTRLLVL.